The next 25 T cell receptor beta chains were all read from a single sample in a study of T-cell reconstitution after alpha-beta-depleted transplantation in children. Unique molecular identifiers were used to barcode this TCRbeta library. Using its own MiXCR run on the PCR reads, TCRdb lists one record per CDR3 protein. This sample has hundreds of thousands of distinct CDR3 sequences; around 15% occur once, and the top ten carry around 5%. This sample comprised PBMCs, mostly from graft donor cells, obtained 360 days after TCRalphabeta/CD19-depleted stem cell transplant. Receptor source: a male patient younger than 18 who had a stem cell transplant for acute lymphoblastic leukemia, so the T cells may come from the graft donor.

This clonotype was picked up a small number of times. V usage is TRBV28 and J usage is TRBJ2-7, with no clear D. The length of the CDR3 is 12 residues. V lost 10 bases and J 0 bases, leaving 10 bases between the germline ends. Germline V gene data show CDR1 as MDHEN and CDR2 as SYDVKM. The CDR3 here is CATMFDSYEQYF. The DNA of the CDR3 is TGTGCCACCATGTTCGACTCCTACGAGCAGTACTTC.

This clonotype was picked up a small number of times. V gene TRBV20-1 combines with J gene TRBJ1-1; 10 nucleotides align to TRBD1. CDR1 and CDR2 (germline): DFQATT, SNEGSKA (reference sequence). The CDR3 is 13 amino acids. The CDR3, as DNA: TGCAGGGGGACAGGGGCTATGAACACTGAAGCTTTCTTT. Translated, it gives CRGTGAMNTEAFF.

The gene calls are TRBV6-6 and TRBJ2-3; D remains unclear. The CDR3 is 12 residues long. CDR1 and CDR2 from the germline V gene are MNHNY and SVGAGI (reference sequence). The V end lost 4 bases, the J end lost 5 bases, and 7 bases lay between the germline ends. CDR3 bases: TGTGCCAGCAGTTCCATCCGAGATACGCAGTATTTT. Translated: CASSSIRDTQYF.

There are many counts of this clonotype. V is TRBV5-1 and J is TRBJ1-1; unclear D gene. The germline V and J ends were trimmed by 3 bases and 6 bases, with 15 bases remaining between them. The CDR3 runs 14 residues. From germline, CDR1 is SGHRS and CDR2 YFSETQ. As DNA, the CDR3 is TGCGCCAGCAGCTGGAAGGGTTGGGGAGCTGAAGCTTTCTTT. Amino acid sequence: CASSWKGWGAEAFF. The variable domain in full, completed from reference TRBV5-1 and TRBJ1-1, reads KAGVTQTPRYLIKTRGQQVTLSCSPISGHRSVSWYQQTPGQGLQFLFEYFSETQRNKGNFPGRFSGRQFSNSRSEMNVSTLELGDSALYLCASSWKGWGAEAFFGQGTRLTVV.

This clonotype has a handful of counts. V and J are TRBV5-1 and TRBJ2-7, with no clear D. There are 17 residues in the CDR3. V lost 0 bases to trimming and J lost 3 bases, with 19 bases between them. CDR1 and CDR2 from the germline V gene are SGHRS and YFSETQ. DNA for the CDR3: TGCGCCAGCAGCTTGGAGTTGGTGGGTGTCGGAGACTACGAGCAGTACTTC. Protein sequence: CASSLELVGVGDYEQYF.

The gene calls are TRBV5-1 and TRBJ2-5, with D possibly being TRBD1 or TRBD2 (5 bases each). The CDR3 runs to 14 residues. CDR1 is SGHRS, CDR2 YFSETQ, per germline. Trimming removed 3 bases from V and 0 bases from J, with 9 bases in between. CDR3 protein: CASSWGTYQETQYF. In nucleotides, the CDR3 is TGCGCCAGCAGCTGGGGGACCTACCAAGAGACCCAGTACTTC.

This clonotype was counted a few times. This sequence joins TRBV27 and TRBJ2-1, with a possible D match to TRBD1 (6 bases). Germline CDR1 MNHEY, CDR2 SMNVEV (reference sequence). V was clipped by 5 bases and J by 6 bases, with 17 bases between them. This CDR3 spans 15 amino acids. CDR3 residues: CASSPQGKRSNEQFF. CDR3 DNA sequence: TGTGCCAGCAGTCCCCAGGGGAAGAGGTCCAATGAGCAGTTCTTC.

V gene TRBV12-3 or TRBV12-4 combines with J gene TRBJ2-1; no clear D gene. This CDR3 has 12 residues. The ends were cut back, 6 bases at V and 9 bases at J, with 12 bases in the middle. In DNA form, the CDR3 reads TGTGCCAGCAGCCATCTCAGTCTTGAGCAGTTCTTC. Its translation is CASSHLSLEQFF.

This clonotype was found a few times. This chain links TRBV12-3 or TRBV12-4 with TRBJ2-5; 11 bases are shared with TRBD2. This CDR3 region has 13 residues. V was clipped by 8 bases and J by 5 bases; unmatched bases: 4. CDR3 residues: CASRLAGWETQYF. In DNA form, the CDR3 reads TGTGCCAGCCGACTAGCGGGATGGGAGACCCAGTACTTC.

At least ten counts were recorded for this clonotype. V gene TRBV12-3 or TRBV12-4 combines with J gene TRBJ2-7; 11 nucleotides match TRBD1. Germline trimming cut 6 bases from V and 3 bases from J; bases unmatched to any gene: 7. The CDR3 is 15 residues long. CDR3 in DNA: TGTGCCAGCAGACCGGCCGGGACAGGGGGCTACGAGCAGTACTTC. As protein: CASRPAGTGGYEQYF.

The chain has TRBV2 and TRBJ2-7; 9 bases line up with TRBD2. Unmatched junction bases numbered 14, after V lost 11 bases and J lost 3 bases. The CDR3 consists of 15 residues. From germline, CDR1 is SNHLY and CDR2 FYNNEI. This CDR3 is CAGHAGGLKGYEQYF. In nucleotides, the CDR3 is TGTGCCGGCCACGCGGGAGGGCTTAAGGGCTACGAGCAGTACTTC.

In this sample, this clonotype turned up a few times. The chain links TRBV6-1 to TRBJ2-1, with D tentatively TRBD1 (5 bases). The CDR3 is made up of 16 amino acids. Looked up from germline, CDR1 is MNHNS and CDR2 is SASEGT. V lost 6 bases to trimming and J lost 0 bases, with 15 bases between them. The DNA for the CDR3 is TGTGCCAGCAGAAAACGGACACCCGTCTCCTACAATGAGCAGTTCTTC. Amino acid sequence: CASRKRTPVSYNEQFF.

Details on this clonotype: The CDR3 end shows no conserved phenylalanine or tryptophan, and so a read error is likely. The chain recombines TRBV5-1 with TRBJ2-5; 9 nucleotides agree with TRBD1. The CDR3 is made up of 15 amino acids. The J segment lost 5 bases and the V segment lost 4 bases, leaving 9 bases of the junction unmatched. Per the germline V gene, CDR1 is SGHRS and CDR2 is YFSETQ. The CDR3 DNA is TGCGCCAGCAGCGTGGACAGGGGAGCCAGGGAGACCCAGTACTCC. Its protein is CASSVDRGARETQYS.

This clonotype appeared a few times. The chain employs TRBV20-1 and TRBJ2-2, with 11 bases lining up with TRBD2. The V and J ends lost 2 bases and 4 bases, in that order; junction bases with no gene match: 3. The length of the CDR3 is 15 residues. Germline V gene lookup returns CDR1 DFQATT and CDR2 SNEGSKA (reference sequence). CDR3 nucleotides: TGCAGTGCTAGACGGGGACTAGCGGTCACCGGGGAGCTGTTTTTT. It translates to CSARRGLAVTGELFF.

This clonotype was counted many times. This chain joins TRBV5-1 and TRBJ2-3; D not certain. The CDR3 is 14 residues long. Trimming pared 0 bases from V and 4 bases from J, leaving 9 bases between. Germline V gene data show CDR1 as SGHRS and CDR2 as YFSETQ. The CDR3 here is CASSLDLYPDTQYF. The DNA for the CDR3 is TGCGCCAGCAGCTTGGACCTATATCCAGATACGCAGTATTTT.

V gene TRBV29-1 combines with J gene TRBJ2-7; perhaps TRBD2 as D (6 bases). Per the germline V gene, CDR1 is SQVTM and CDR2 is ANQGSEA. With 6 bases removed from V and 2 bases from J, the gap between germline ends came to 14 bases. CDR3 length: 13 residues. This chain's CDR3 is CSVWDSATYEQYF. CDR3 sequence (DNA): TGCAGCGTCTGGGACTCCGCTACCTACGAGCAGTACTTC.

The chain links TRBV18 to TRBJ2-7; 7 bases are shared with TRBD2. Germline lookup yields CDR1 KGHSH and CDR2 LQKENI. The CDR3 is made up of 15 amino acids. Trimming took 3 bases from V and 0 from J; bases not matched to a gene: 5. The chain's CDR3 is CASSPGLEYSYEQYF. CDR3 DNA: TGTGCCAGCTCACCCGGACTAGAGTACTCCTACGAGCAGTACTTC.

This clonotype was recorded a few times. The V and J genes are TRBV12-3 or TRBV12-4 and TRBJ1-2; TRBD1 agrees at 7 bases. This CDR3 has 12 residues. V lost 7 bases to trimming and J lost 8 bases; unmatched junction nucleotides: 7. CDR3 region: CASTNRGSGYTF. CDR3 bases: TGTGCCAGCACCAACAGGGGTAGCGGCTACACCTTC.

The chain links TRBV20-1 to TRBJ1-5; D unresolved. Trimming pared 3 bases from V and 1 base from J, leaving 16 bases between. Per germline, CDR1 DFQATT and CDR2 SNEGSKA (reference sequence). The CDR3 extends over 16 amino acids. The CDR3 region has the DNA TGCAGTGCTAGCTCCTCCTATGGGTTGAGCAATCAGCCCCAGCATTTT. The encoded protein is CSASSSYGLSNQPQHF.

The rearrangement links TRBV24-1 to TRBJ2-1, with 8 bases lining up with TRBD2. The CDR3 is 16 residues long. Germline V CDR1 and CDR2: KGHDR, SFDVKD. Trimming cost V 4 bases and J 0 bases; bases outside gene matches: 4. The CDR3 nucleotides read TGTGCCACCAGTGACCGAACTAGCGGCTCCTACAATGAGCAGTTCTTC. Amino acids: CATSDRTSGSYNEQFF.

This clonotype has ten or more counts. The CDR3: CASSPLRRSADTQYF. The CDR3 bases are TGTGCCAGCAGTCCGCTGAGGCGTAGCGCAGATACGCAGTATTTT. This chain links TRBV27 with TRBJ2-3; possible D gene TRBD2, 5 bases. Per germline, CDR1 MNHEY and CDR2 SMNVEV (reference sequence). The CDR3 runs 15 residues. V shed 5 bases and J shed 4 bases, with 16 bases lying between them.

DNA for the CDR3: TGTGCCAGCAGTTACGACGGACTAGCGGGAGCGGGTATCAACAATGAGCAGTTCTTC. Amino acid sequence: CASSYDGLAGAGINNEQFF. The chain has TRBV6-5 and TRBJ2-1; 13 positions match TRBD2. Looked up from germline, CDR1 is MNHEY and CDR2 is SVGAGI. This CDR3 is 19 amino acids long. V shed 2 bases, J shed 5 bases, and the junction held 12 bases outside the gene matches.

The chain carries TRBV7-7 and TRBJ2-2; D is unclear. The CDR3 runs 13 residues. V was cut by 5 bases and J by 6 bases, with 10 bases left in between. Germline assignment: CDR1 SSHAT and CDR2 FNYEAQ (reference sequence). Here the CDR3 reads CASSAAGPGELFF. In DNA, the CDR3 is TGTGCCAGCAGCGCAGCCGGCCCCGGGGAGCTGTTTTTT.

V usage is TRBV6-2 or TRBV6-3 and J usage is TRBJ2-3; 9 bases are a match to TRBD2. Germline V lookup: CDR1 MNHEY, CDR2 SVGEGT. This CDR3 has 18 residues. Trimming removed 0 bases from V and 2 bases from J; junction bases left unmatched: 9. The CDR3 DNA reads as TGTGCCAGCAGTTACTCGAGTAAAGCGGGAGGCCTCACAGATACGCAGTATTTT. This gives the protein CASSYSSKAGGLTDTQYF.

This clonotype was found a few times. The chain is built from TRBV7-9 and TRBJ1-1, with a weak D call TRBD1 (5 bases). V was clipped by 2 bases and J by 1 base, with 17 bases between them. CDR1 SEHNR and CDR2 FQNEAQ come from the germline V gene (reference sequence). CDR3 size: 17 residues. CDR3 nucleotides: TGTGCCAGCAGCTTACACCTGGGGCGGCGGAGGAACACTGAAGCTTTCTTT. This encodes CASSLHLGRRRNTEAFF. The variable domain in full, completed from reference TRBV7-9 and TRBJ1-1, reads DTGVSQNPRHKITKRGQNVTFRCDPISEHNRLYWYRQTLGQGPEFLTYFQNEAQLEKSRLLSDRFSAERPKGSFSTLEIQRTEQGDSAMYLCASSLHLGRRRNTEAFFGQGTRLTVV.